The 14 T cell receptor beta chains below all came from one sample that was sequenced in a study of blood T cell repertoires in COVID-19 (dated by TCRdb to 2019 to 2021). Library prep was done by the immunoSEQ multiplex PCR assay. What TCRdb holds here is the immuneACCESS table cut down to in-frame rearrangements. Part of the clones is not present; checked against another copy, under half of the missing clones reflect an unresolved V gene, and the others are unexplained. This sample gives 270,000 or so clones in total; roughly 86% of them show up just once. The ten largest clones add up to about 8.6% of the sample. Sequenced input: peripheral blood. These receptors were taken from a man aged 35-49 years with active or convalescent COVID-19.

CDR3 sequence (DNA): TGTGCCAGCAAACAGGTGAACACTGAAGCTTTCTTT. This encodes CASKQVNTEAFF. The rearrangement links TRBV9 to TRBJ1-1, with D tentatively TRBD1 (5 bases). The CDR3 is 12 residues long. Trimming removed 6 bases at V and 0 bases at J, with 6 bases between. The germline CDR1 and CDR2 sequences are SGDLS and YYNGEE.

The gene calls are TRBV3-1 (or the pseudogene TRBV3-2) and TRBJ2-3; D call uncertain. Looked up from germline, CDR1 is LGHDT and CDR2 is YNNKEL (reference sequence). This CDR3 has 14 residues. V lost 4 bases, J lost 6 bases, and 14 bases lay in between. The CDR3 loop is CASSPGFGADTQYF. In DNA, the CDR3 is TGTGCCAGCAGCCCCGGATTTGGAGCGGATACGCAGTATTTT.

V is TRBV12-3 or TRBV12-4 and J is TRBJ2-1; tentatively, D is TRBD2 (6 bases). V lost 6 bases and J 9 bases, leaving 15 bases between the germline ends. The CDR3 runs to 13 residues. CDR3 protein: CASSSGHDSEQFF. As DNA, the CDR3 is TGTGCCAGCAGCAGCGGGCACGACAGTGAGCAGTTCTTC.

Note on this clone: At the DNA level, this CDR3 is encoded by other sequences in the same sample as well. V and J are TRBV9 and TRBJ2-3, with 7 bases that match TRBD2. Germline lookup yields CDR1 SGDLS and CDR2 YYNGEE. With 0 bases clipped from V and 6 bases from J, the junction kept 4 bases outside the gene matches. The CDR3 spans 14 residues. In DNA form, the CDR3 reads TGTGCCAGCAGCGTAGGAACGGGGGGTGATACGCAGTATTTT. This gives the protein CASSVGTGGDTQYF.

V is TRBV3-1 (or the pseudogene TRBV3-2) and J is TRBJ1-6, with 10 positions matching TRBD1. V trimming: 1 base; J trimming: 7 bases; junction bases outside the gene matches: 7. The CDR3 consists of 17 residues. The V gene's germline CDR1 is LGHDT and CDR2 YNNKEL (reference sequence). The CDR3 coding sequence is TGTGCCAGCAGCCAAGTACATTCGACAGGGGGCAATTCACCCCTCCACTTT. It translates to CASSQVHSTGGNSPLHF.

This clone was detected once. The V and J genes are TRBV15 and TRBJ1-5; D is undetermined. V was shortened by 3 bases and J by 0 bases, with 9 bases between the two germline ends. Germline lookup yields CDR1 LNHNV and CDR2 YYDKDF (reference sequence). This CDR3 is 15 amino acids long. The DNA for the CDR3 is TGTGCCACCAGCAGCCGTCCCTCTAGCAATCAGCCCCAGCATTTT. It encodes CATSSRPSSNQPQHF. Looking up the rest from reference TRBV15 and TRBJ1-5 gives the full variable domain: DAMVIQNPRYQVTQFGKPVTLSCSQTLNHNVMYWYQQKSSQAPKLLFHYYDKDFNNEADTPDNFQSRRPNTSFCFLDIRSPGLGDTAMYLCATSSRPSSNQPQHFGDGTRLSIL.

The rearrangement links TRBV5-1 to TRBJ2-5; D uncertain. This CDR3 is 16 amino acids long. The V gene's germline CDR1 is SGHRS and CDR2 YFSETQ. V lost 4 bases and J lost 4, with 20 bases in between. The CDR3 here is CASSRVLRGKGETQYF. CDR3 bases: TGCGCCAGCAGCCGGGTACTTCGCGGAAAAGGAGAGACCCAGTACTTC.

This chain connects TRBV24-1 to TRBJ2-1; 14 nucleotides match TRBD2. There are 17 residues in the CDR3. From germline, CDR1 is KGHDR and CDR2 SFDVKD. Trimming removed 4 bases from V and 8 bases from J; junction bases left unmatched: 9. The CDR3 nucleotides are TGTGCCACCAGTGAGTCCGGGACTAGCGGGAGAGTAGATGAGCAGTTCTTC. Protein sequence: CATSESGTSGRVDEQFF.

The chain uses TRBV6-5 and TRBJ2-7; TRBD1 is a possible D gene (6 bases). Deletions cut 6 bases from V and 5 bases from J, with 14 bases between. The CDR3 has 13 residues. Germline CDR1 MNHEY, CDR2 SVGAGI. In nucleotides, the CDR3 is TGTGCCAGCAGGGGCAGGGGCTTCCACGAGCAGTACTTC. The encoded protein is CASRGRGFHEQYF.

The chain uses TRBV24-1 and TRBJ2-2, with unresolved D. Between the trimmed V and J ends, which lost 0 bases and 6 bases, there was a span of 4 bases. Per germline, CDR1 KGHDR and CDR2 SFDVKD. The CDR3 length is 13 residues. CDR3 sequence: CATSDLSAGELFF. As DNA, the CDR3 is TGTGCCACCAGTGATTTGTCCGCCGGGGAGCTGTTTTTT.

V is TRBV4-1 and J is TRBJ2-5; 9 bases are shared with TRBD2. V gave up 1 base and J gave up 4 bases; unmatched junction bases: 10. Germline V gives CDR1 MGHRA, CDR2 YSYEKL. The CDR3 is made up of 17 amino acids. CDR3 loop: CASSQGTRLAGSETQYF. The CDR3 DNA sequence: TGCGCCAGCAGCCAAGGAACGAGGCTAGCGGGATCAGAGACCCAGTACTTC.

This chain links TRBV2 with TRBJ1-6; 7 bases fit TRBD1. Germline CDR1 SNHLY, CDR2 FYNNEI. The CDR3 runs 14 residues. Losses at the gene ends were 5 bases for V and 7 bases for J; bases not matched to a gene: 5. The CDR3 sequence: CASSSTGLNSPLHF. The CDR3 DNA reads TGTGCCAGCAGTTCGACAGGGCTGAATTCACCCCTCCACTTT.

The V gene is TRBV3-1 (or the pseudogene TRBV3-2), the J gene TRBJ1-5, with D uncertain. The CDR3 runs to 14 residues. The germline gives CDR1 LGHDT, CDR2 YNNKEL (reference sequence). Trimming removed 1 base from V and 6 bases from J, with 10 bases in between. The DNA for the CDR3 is TGTGCCAGCAGCCAAGTAGATAGTGGTCAGCCCCAGCATTTT. It specifies CASSQVDSGQPQHF.

V is TRBV5-1 and J is TRBJ2-5, with D unclear. Germline CDR1 reads SGHRS; CDR2 reads YFSETQ. V lost 0 bases to trimming and J lost 3 bases, with 12 bases between them. This CDR3 has 15 residues. CDR3 nucleotides: TGCGCCAGCAGCTTGGTTCTAGACGAGGAAGAGACCCAGTACTTC. This encodes CASSLVLDEEETQYF.